A selection of T cell receptor beta chains follows, all from one sample in a study of metastatic and nonmetastatic thyroid tumors. TCRdb reanalyzed the PCR reads with MiXCR. The table includes 15,000 to 20,000 clones, roughly 36% detected once. The sequenced sample consisted of tumor tissue. The receptor source for this set is a female donor with papillary thyroid cancer or a benign thyroid nodule (not recorded which). Some clones in this sample may be carry-over from other donors' samples. CDR3s leave out the opening cysteine and the closing phenylalanine or tryptophan. Each record gives: D gene, J gene, V gene, CDR3 protein. The D gene is left open where the match is weak.

D: NA
J: TRBJ2-5
V: TRBV5-5
CDR3: ASSVPGRTQETQY

D: TRBD1
J: TRBJ2-3
V: TRBV28
CDR3: ASSLFSGTGGRGTDTQY

D: NA
J: TRBJ2-7
V: TRBV27
CDR3: ASSSRDTSFYEQY

D: NA
J: TRBJ1-1
V: TRBV19
CDR3: ASSIEAQRGRTEAF

D: TRBD2
J: TRBJ2-2
V: TRBV6-1
CDR3: ASSLGLAGITGELF

D: NA
J: TRBJ2-1
V: TRBV6-5
CDR3: ASSSVLPSVILSSYNEQF

D: NA
J: TRBJ1-6
V: TRBV19
CDR3: ASNQEGSYNSPLH

D: NA
J: TRBJ2-2
V: TRBV18
CDR3: ASPVGGTSNTGELF

D: NA
J: TRBJ2-3
V: TRBV10-1
CDR3: ASSWDTDTQY

D: TRBD2
J: TRBJ2-3
V: TRBV20-1
CDR3: SDSTQGGRTDTQY

D: TRBD2
J: TRBJ2-7
V: TRBV9
CDR3: ASSSSRGGRYEQY

D: NA
J: TRBJ1-3
V: TRBV6-1
CDR3: ASSERTGQGNTIH

D: NA
J: TRBJ1-2
V: TRBV24-1
CDR3: ATSDPGSARGYT

D: TRBD2
J: TRBJ2-1
V: TRBV6-1
CDR3: ASRDGLAGGPSSYNEQF

D: NA
J: TRBJ2-1
V: TRBV5-1
CDR3: ASSWNRGNEQF

D: TRBD1
J: TRBJ1-5
V: TRBV2
CDR3: ASQTGKDKPEH

D: TRBD1
J: TRBJ1-2
V: TRBV20-1
CDR3: SAETGTGSYGGYT

D: NA
J: TRBJ1-2
V: TRBV4-3
CDR3: ASSQDAREGVWGYT

D: TRBD1
J: TRBJ2-7
V: TRBV5-1
CDR3: ASSYEGQGISPTYEQY

D: NA
J: TRBJ2-7
V: TRBV6-1
CDR3: ASSEGPGPYYEQY

D: NA
J: TRBJ2-7
V: TRBV6-6
CDR3: ASSYGGSYEQY